What follows describes a single T cell receptor beta chain. A read error may produce the germline difference seen at one junction end. Under the authors' procedure: Counts of nucleated cells, estimated from reference gene primer amplification, were obtained. Using immunoSEQ multiplex PCR, the repertoire was profiled, and TCRdb retains in-frame clones only, with some absent. From that table come the V and J calls and clone size; the DNA was used to work out D and trimming. The sample contains about 180,000 clones, approximately 85% of which appear only once. These data come from a study of blood T cell repertoires in COVID-19. CDR3 length: 12 residues. Germline V lookup: CDR1 MDHEN, CDR2 SYDVKM.

V gene TRBV28 combines with J gene TRBJ1-5; no clear D. Sequenced input: peripheral blood. The TCR sequence derives from a man in his sixties with acute or convalescent COVID-19. The CDR3 sequence: CALALPHGPQHF. The CDR3 region has the DNA TGCGCCCTGGCTTTACCCCATGGCCCCCAGCATTTT.